This T cell receptor beta chain was recovered during a study of PD-1 blockade in mismatch repair-deficient tumors. TCRdb's table, derived via immunoSEQ multiplex PCR, lists solely in-frame clones and lacks some. This sample has 76,000 or so clones, with roughly 80% found just once. V gave up 4 bases and J gave up 2 bases, with 11 bases separating them. Per the germline V gene, CDR1 is SQVTM and CDR2 is ANQGSEA. The CDR3 is made up of 13 amino acids. The material sequenced was peripheral blood, taken 44 weeks after starting pembrolizumab. The sequence derives from an adult with mismatch repair-deficient cancer. J is TRBJ1-1 and V is TRBV29-1, with D perhaps matching TRBD1 (5 bases). CDR3 region: CSVATGTNTEAFF. CDR3 sequence (DNA): TGCAGCGTTGCGACCGGGACCAACACTGAAGCTTTCTTT.